This is a list of T cell receptor beta chains from one sample in a study of T-cell memory formation after mild COVID-19. MiXCR was run by TCRdb on the 5' RACE reads, yielding one entry per CDR3 protein. The sample shows about 340,000 distinct CDR3 sequences, about 15% of them seen only once. Sequencing used PBMCs or a T cell subset sorted from them (not recorded which). Receptors originate from a man between 18 and 35 years old who had mild COVID-19 (a few samples of this study predate the infection). Cell type and time point are not known. Both conserved end residues are part of each CDR3. A D gene is named only where the DNA matches it firmly. Where a row states a size, it is once, few, many or the class of an expanded clone; other rows omit it.

d_call	clone_size	v_call	j_call	cdr3_nt	cdr3_aa
NA	many	TRBV7-9	TRBJ2-7	TGTGCCAGCAGCCGCCTTGGGGATCGCTCCTACGAGCAGTACTTC	CASSRLGDRSYEQYF
NA	few	TRBV10-3	TRBJ2-3	TGTGCCATCAGTGAGTCGAGAGGTAGCACAGATACGCAGTATTTT	CAISESRGSTDTQYF
NA	NA	TRBV9	TRBJ2-7	TGTGCCAGCAGCGGCGCACGGGGCTACGAGCAGTACTTC	CASSGARGYEQYF
NA	NA	TRBV7-9	TRBJ2-5	TGTGCCAGCAGCTTAATCGGGCAAGAGACCCAGTACTTC	CASSLIGQETQYF
TRBD2	NA	TRBV12-3/TRBV12-4	TRBJ2-5	TGTGCCAGCAGTTTAGGCGGGGGGGGTATGGAGACCCAGTACTTC	CASSLGGGGMETQYF
NA	NA	TRBV12-2	TRBJ2-1	TGTGCAAGTCGCTTAGACGGTGACAGGAATGAGCAGTTCTTC	CASRLDGDRNEQFF
TRBD2	few	TRBV20-1	TRBJ2-3	TGCAGTGCCAGGATGGCCAGCGGGGGGCGTGATACGCAGTATTTT	CSARMASGGRDTQYF
NA	NA	TRBV4-1	TRBJ2-5	TGCGCCAGCACGGCGGGCGAGACCCAGTACTTC	CASTAGETQYF
NA	NA	TRBV9	TRBJ1-1	TGTGCCAGCAGCCAAACAGCGAACACTGAAGCTTTCTTT	CASSQTANTEAFF
NA	NA	TRBV14	TRBJ2-1	TGTGCCTCGGGGCGAGAGGTCGAGCAGTTCTTC	CASGREVEQFF
NA	NA	TRBV19	TRBJ1-2	TGTGCCAGTAGTATGCGGCAAAACTATGGCTACACCTTC	CASSMRQNYGYTF
NA	once	TRBV12-5	TRBJ2-7	TGTGCTAGTGGTCCTGCCTCCTACGAGCAGTACTTC	CASGPASYEQYF
TRBD1	NA	TRBV12-3/TRBV12-4	TRBJ2-3	TGTGCCAGCAGACCCCCACCCGGGACAGCGAGCACAGATACGCAGTATTTT	CASRPPPGTASTDTQYF
NA	few	TRBV7-3	TRBJ1-1	TGTGCCAGCAGCCCGAGCCCGGGCACTGAAGCTTTCTTT	CASSPSPGTEAFF
NA	few	TRBV4-3	TRBJ2-1	TGCGCCAGCAGCCAGGTCCTTGAGAATGAGCAGTTCTTC	CASSQVLENEQFF
NA	few	TRBV11-2	TRBJ2-1	TGTGCCAGCAGCTCACCCTCTCGACTAGGGTTGTTCAATGAGCAGTTCTTC	CASSSPSRLGLFNEQFF
NA	few	TRBV24-1	TRBJ1-6	TGTGCCACCCCCCCCGGGCAGCATAATTCACCCCTCCACTTT	CATPPGQHNSPLHF
NA	few	TRBV28	TRBJ1-1	TGTGCCACCGGGGTCACTGAAGCTTTCTTT	CATGVTEAFF
NA	few	TRBV7-2	TRBJ2-5	TGTGCCAGCAGCCGGAAAGGGGGAGAGACCCAGTACTTC	CASSRKGGETQYF
NA	NA	TRBV6-5	TRBJ2-7	TGTGCCAGCAGTTACTCCTTTTCGACCGAGGTTTCCTACGAGCAGTACTTC	CASSYSFSTEVSYEQYF
TRBD1	NA	TRBV7-2	TRBJ1-1	TGTGCCAGCAGCTTACAGGGGGTAACTGAAGCTTTCTTT	CASSLQGVTEAFF
TRBD1	many	TRBV10-3	TRBJ2-7	TGTGCCATCAGGGTTTCGGGACAGGGGTACGAGCAGTACTTC	CAIRVSGQGYEQYF
NA	few	TRBV14	TRBJ2-7	TGTGCCAGCAGCCAAGATGCGGGCTACGAGCAGTACTTC	CASSQDAGYEQYF
TRBD1	NA	TRBV25-1	TRBJ1-2	TGTGCCAGCAGTAGTCGCGGGACAGGAAGAAATACTGGGCATGGCTACACCTTC	CASSSRGTGRNTGHGYTF
NA	few	TRBV7-9	TRBJ1-2	TGTGCCAGCAGCTTACTTTCCGGAGTCCCTGGCGACTATGGCTACACCTTC	CASSLLSGVPGDYGYTF
NA	few	TRBV5-5	TRBJ1-1	TGTGCCAGCAGCTTGGGCGATAACCTTAACACTGAAGCTTTCTTT	CASSLGDNLNTEAFF
NA	NA	TRBV7-2	TRBJ1-3	TGTGCCAGCAGCTTCCGCGACGCTGGAAACACCATATATTTT	CASSFRDAGNTIYF
TRBD2	few	TRBV7-6	TRBJ2-2	TGTGCCAGCAGCTTAGTCGAGGGACTAGCGGGGGGGCCTTGGACCGGGGAGCTGTTTTTT	CASSLVEGLAGGPWTGELFF
NA	many	TRBV10-3	TRBJ1-2	TGTGCCATCAAGGGGAGCTATGGCTACACCTTC	CAIKGSYGYTF
NA	NA	TRBV7-2	TRBJ2-5	TGTGCCAGCAGCTTCGGTACAGTGCAAGAGACCCAGTACTTC	CASSFGTVQETQYF
NA	many	TRBV6-2/TRBV6-3	TRBJ2-7	TGTGCCAGCAGCCCTAGTCTCGATAGCTCCTACGAGCAGTACTTC	CASSPSLDSSYEQYF
NA	NA	TRBV19	TRBJ1-1	TGTGCCAGTAGATTAAGCCTGAACACTGAAGCTTTCTTT	CASRLSLNTEAFF
NA	NA	TRBV5-6	TRBJ2-3	TGTGCCAGCAGCTTGGTGGGGGCGCACGGGGATACGCAGTATTTT	CASSLVGAHGDTQYF
NA	few	TRBV12-3/TRBV12-4	TRBJ1-2	TGTGCCAGCAGTTTTCCCAGGGTCCGCTATGGCTACACCTTC	CASSFPRVRYGYTF
NA	NA	TRBV6-5	TRBJ1-1	TGTGCCAGCAGTAGGGTTCCCACTGAAGCTTTCTTT	CASSRVPTEAFF
NA	few	TRBV4-1	TRBJ1-5	TGCGCCAGCAGCCAAGAAGTCAGCTCGTATCAGCCCCAGCATTTT	CASSQEVSSYQPQHF
TRBD1	few	TRBV12-3/TRBV12-4	TRBJ2-5	TGTGCCAGCAGTTTTTCAAGACAGGGGCAGACCCAGTACTTC	CASSFSRQGQTQYF
NA	NA	TRBV5-1	TRBJ2-5	TGCGCCAGCAGCTCCCAGGGGAGTCCGATGCAAGAGACCCAGTACTTC	CASSSQGSPMQETQYF
TRBD2	NA	TRBV28	TRBJ2-3	TGTGCCAGCAGCCCTCGGGGACTAGCGGGGGGGTTGTCCACAGATACGCAGTATTTT	CASSPRGLAGGLSTDTQYF
TRBD1	few	TRBV19	TRBJ1-2	TGTGCCAGTAGCAGACAGGGCCTTGGCTACACCTTC	CASSRQGLGYTF
NA	few	TRBV24-1	TRBJ2-5	TGTGCCACCAGTGATGCCAGGGGTAAGGGAGAGACCCAGTACTTC	CATSDARGKGETQYF
NA	many	TRBV5-1	TRBJ1-1	TGCGCCAGCAGCTTGCGGGCAGGCCCCATGAACACTGAAGCTTTCTTT	CASSLRAGPMNTEAFF
TRBD2	few	TRBV7-2	TRBJ2-3	TGTGCCAGCAGCCCCCCTGGGAGCGGGGGGCCCACAGATACGCAGTATTTT	CASSPPGSGGPTDTQYF
NA	many	TRBV5-1	TRBJ2-3	TGCGCCAGCAGCTTGGGCCAGGGTGGCGGCACAGATACGCAGTATTTT	CASSLGQGGGTDTQYF
NA	NA	TRBV29-1	TRBJ1-3	TGCAGCGTGGCTTCGGGTGGAAACACCATATATTTT	CSVASGGNTIYF
TRBD2	NA	TRBV5-6	TRBJ2-3	TGTGCCAGCAGCTCCCCTGGACTCTCGGGGGGGGATACGCAGTATTTT	CASSSPGLSGGDTQYF
TRBD1	few	TRBV7-9	TRBJ2-7	TGTGCCAGCAATACCGGGACAGGGGTCTACGAGCAGTACTTC	CASNTGTGVYEQYF
TRBD2	few	TRBV5-1	TRBJ2-4	TGCGCCAGCAGCCCCGGCGGGAGTGCCGAAAACATTCAGTACTTC	CASSPGGSAENIQYF
NA	NA	TRBV3-1	TRBJ1-6	TGTGCCAGCAGCAACAACGGGGGGGATTCACCCCTCCACTTT	CASSNNGGDSPLHF
NA	many	TRBV9	TRBJ2-1	TGTGCCAGCACCCCAGGCGGGCGATACAATGAGCAGTTCTTC	CASTPGGRYNEQFF
NA	NA	TRBV4-3	TRBJ1-5	TGCGTCAGCAGCCAAGATCGGGGTGGGGGAAGTCAGCCCCAGCATTTT	CVSSQDRGGGSQPQHF
NA	NA	TRBV11-2	TRBJ2-2	TGTGCCAGCAGCTCCGATCATTTAGGGGAGCTGTTTTTT	CASSSDHLGELFF
NA	NA	TRBV2	TRBJ1-1	TGTGCCAGCAGTGCGAGGGTGAGAAGTAAAGCTTTCTTT	CASSARVRSKAFF
NA	few	TRBV5-5	TRBJ1-2	TGTGCCAGCAGCGTGACGTCCTCCGGTGAGCCTTTTGGCTATGGCTACACCTTC	CASSVTSSGEPFGYGYTF
TRBD1	many	TRBV5-1	TRBJ2-5	TGCGCCAGCAGACCGGGGACAGGGCAAGAGACCCAGTACTTC	CASRPGTGQETQYF